The subject of this entry is one T cell receptor (beta chain). Its antigen is currently unknown. No treatment of any kind had been given to any patient before thyroid surgery. TCRdb re-called clones via MiXCR from the PCR reads. The sample has approximately 40,000 clones, around 47% seen once. CDR3 length equals 15 residues. Germline-derived CDR1 and CDR2 are SGHRS and YFSETQ. Trimming took off 4 bases at V and 1 base at J, with 9 bases between the two ends. This entry belongs to a study of metastatic and nonmetastatic thyroid tumors. Findings and caveats of the study: In both blood and tumor samples, TCR beta diversity was reported significantly higher for malignant than benign nodules.

The sample comprised tumor tissue. The TCR originated in a male donor with papillary thyroid cancer or a benign thyroid nodule (not recorded which). Some clones in this sample may be carry-over from other donors' samples. The chain is built from TRBV5-1 and TRBJ2-6; maybe TRBD1 (5 bases). The chain's CDR3 is CASSPDTSGANVLTF. Here the CDR3 DNA reads TGCGCCAGCAGCCCGGACACGTCTGGGGCCAACGTCCTGACTTTC.